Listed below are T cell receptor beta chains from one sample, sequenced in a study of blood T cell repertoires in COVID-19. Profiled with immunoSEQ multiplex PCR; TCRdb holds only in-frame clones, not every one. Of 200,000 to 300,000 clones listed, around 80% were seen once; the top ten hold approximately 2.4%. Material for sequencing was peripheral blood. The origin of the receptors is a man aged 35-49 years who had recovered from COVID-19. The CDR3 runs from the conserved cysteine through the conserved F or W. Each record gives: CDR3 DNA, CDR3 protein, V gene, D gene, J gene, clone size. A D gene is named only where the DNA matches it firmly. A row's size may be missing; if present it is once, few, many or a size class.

DNA: TGTGCCAGCAGTTTATCAACCAGGGGGCGCTTTTTTTCCGAGCAGTACTTC
CDR3: CASSLSTRGRFFSEQYF
V: TRBV27
D: TRBD1
J: TRBJ2-7
size: .

DNA: TGTGCCAGCAGCCAAGGGACAGGGGGCGTCGGGGAGCTGTTTTTT
CDR3: CASSQGTGGVGELFF
V: TRBV7-2
D: TRBD1
J: TRBJ2-2
size: .

DNA: TGTGCCAGCAGCTTGGATTCGGGGGGGGTGAGGGAGCAGTTCTTC
CDR3: CASSLDSGGVREQFF
V: TRBV5-4
D: TRBD2
J: TRBJ2-1
size: .

DNA: TGCAGCGTTGAGTCTGTTGACAGGGGGAACACTGAAGCTTTCTTT
CDR3: CSVESVDRGNTEAFF
V: TRBV29-1
D: TRBD1
J: TRBJ1-1
size: .

DNA: TGTGCCAGCAGCTTAGCCCCGGGACAGATTCTTAGCGAGCAGTACTTC
CDR3: CASSLAPGQILSEQYF
V: TRBV7-9
D: TRBD1
J: TRBJ2-7
size: .

DNA: TGTGCCAGCAGCCAGGTAGCGGGGGCGGCAGATACGCAGTATTTT
CDR3: CASSQVAGAADTQYF
V: TRBV3-1/TRBV3-2
D: TRBD2
J: TRBJ2-3
size: .

DNA: TGTGCCAGTAGCCCGAGGGCACTATACACCGGGGAGCTGTTTTTT
CDR3: CASSPRALYTGELFF
V: TRBV19
D: .
J: TRBJ2-2
size: few

DNA: TGTGCCACCAGTGACCCAAACCAAGAGACCCAGTACTTC
CDR3: CATSDPNQETQYF
V: TRBV24-1
D: .
J: TRBJ2-5
size: once

DNA: TGTGCCAGCAGTTTAACAGGGGAAGTGACTGAAGCTTTCTTT
CDR3: CASSLTGEVTEAFF
V: TRBV28
D: TRBD1
J: TRBJ1-1
size: .

DNA: TGTGCCAGCAGCCTCCCCCCGGGCCGTCTAGCGGGATCGTACGAGCAGTACTTC
CDR3: CASSLPPGRLAGSYEQYF
V: TRBV2
D: TRBD2
J: TRBJ2-7
size: .

DNA: TGCGCCAGCAGCTTGGTTGCAAACAACTACGAGCAGTACTTC
CDR3: CASSLVANNYEQYF
V: TRBV5-1
D: .
J: TRBJ2-7
size: .

DNA: TGTGCCAGCAGTGAAACGGGGGGCCGAGGCACAGATACGCAGTATTTT
CDR3: CASSETGGRGTDTQYF
V: TRBV6-4
D: .
J: TRBJ2-3
size: .

DNA: TGTGCCAGCAGCCAAAAAACGGGGCTAGCGGGAACCTACGAGCAGTACTTC
CDR3: CASSQKTGLAGTYEQYF
V: TRBV11-2
D: TRBD2
J: TRBJ2-7
size: .

DNA: TGTGCCAGTAGTATATTGGGCGTTGGAAACGAGCAGTACTTC
CDR3: CASSILGVGNEQYF
V: TRBV19
D: .
J: TRBJ2-7
size: .

DNA: TGTGCCAGCAGCTTCCAGGCCGGACTTCTAATGGGAGGAGCTTTCTTT
CDR3: CASSFQAGLLMGGAFF
V: TRBV11-2
D: .
J: TRBJ1-1
size: .

DNA: TGTGCCAGCAGTTTAAATGGCGGGGGCAATCAGCCCCAGCATTTT
CDR3: CASSLNGGGNQPQHF
V: TRBV27
D: .
J: TRBJ1-5
size: .

DNA: TGTGCCAGCAGCCCGGGACAGACCACAGATACGCAGTATTTT
CDR3: CASSPGQTTDTQYF
V: TRBV27
D: TRBD1
J: TRBJ2-3
size: .

DNA: TGTGCCAGTAGCCTCAACCGCAGAATGAACACTGAAGCTTTCTTT
CDR3: CASSLNRRMNTEAFF
V: TRBV19
D: .
J: TRBJ1-1
size: .

DNA: TGTGCCAGCAGCCCACAACCCGGGGAGCTGTTTTTT
CDR3: CASSPQPGELFF
V: TRBV11-2
D: .
J: TRBJ2-2
size: .

DNA: TGTGCCAGCAGCTCAAACACCCAAGAGACCCAGTACTTC
CDR3: CASSSNTQETQYF
V: TRBV11-2
D: .
J: TRBJ2-5
size: .

DNA: TGTGCTAGTGCCATGGACAGGGGAAACACCATATATTTT
CDR3: CASAMDRGNTIYF
V: TRBV12-5
D: TRBD1
J: TRBJ1-3
size: .

DNA: TGTGCCAGCAATCAGCGGGAGGGCAGAGATACGCAGTATTTT
CDR3: CASNQREGRDTQYF
V: TRBV9
D: TRBD2
J: TRBJ2-3
size: .

DNA: TGTGCCAGCAGCCCCCACTTCGGGACAGGGGATGAAAAACTGTTTTTT
CDR3: CASSPHFGTGDEKLFF
V: TRBV7-9
D: TRBD1
J: TRBJ1-4
size: few

DNA: TGTGCCAGCGACAGGGGGCCCCGGGAGACCCAGTACTTC
CDR3: CASDRGPRETQYF
V: TRBV6-5
D: TRBD1
J: TRBJ2-5
size: .

DNA: TGTGCTAGTGGTTTGGGGCCTAGCGGCCAAGAGACCCAGTACTTC
CDR3: CASGLGPSGQETQYF
V: TRBV12-5
D: TRBD2
J: TRBJ2-5
size: .

DNA: TGCGCCAGCAGATCCCCTAGCGGGGTTGCAGATACGCAGTATTTT
CDR3: CASRSPSGVADTQYF
V: TRBV10-2
D: TRBD2
J: TRBJ2-3
size: .

DNA: TGTGCCAGTAGTACCCCTTGGGCAGCTAATCAGCCCCAGCATTTT
CDR3: CASSTPWAANQPQHF
V: TRBV19
D: .
J: TRBJ1-5
size: .

DNA: TGCGCCAACACTCTTAAGGCAGCGATTACACCTAGAGATACGCAGTATTTT
CDR3: CANTLKAAITPRDTQYF
V: TRBV23-1
D: .
J: TRBJ2-3
size: .

DNA: TGTGCCAGCAGCACGGGGACAGCCTCCTACAATGAGCAGTTCTTC
CDR3: CASSTGTASYNEQFF
V: TRBV5-4
D: TRBD1
J: TRBJ2-1
size: .

DNA: TGTGCCAGTAACCAGGGGGAGTTTTTAGATACGCAGTATTTT
CDR3: CASNQGEFLDTQYF
V: TRBV19
D: TRBD1
J: TRBJ2-3
size: .

DNA: TGTGCCAGCAGCCCGCTCGACGGGCCGGGAGGCTACACCTTC
CDR3: CASSPLDGPGGYTF
V: TRBV6-5
D: .
J: TRBJ1-2
size: .

DNA: TGCGCCAGCAGCGAGGAAGGGGTTGAGAATGAGCAGTTCTTC
CDR3: CASSEEGVENEQFF
V: TRBV5-1
D: .
J: TRBJ2-1
size: .

DNA: TGTGCCAGCAGCGTAGCATGGCGGGGGACCGGGGAGCTGTTTTTT
CDR3: CASSVAWRGTGELFF
V: TRBV9
D: TRBD2
J: TRBJ2-2
size: .

DNA: TGTGCCAGCAGTTACTCACGCGGCAGGGTCATGGTGGATGAGCAGTTCTTC
CDR3: CASSYSRGRVMVDEQFF
V: TRBV6-2/TRBV6-3
D: .
J: TRBJ2-1
size: .

DNA: TGTGCCAGCAGTTATTATGCGGAGAACACTGAAGCTTTCTTT
CDR3: CASSYYAENTEAFF
V: TRBV6-2/TRBV6-3
D: .
J: TRBJ1-1
size: .

DNA: TGTGCCAGCAGTTTAAGCAGTGGCGGACCCCTCCACTTT
CDR3: CASSLSSGGPLHF
V: TRBV28
D: .
J: TRBJ1-6
size: .

DNA: TGTGCCAGCAGCCTAGATGGTAGCGGGGATGGAGAGACCCAGTACTTC
CDR3: CASSLDGSGDGETQYF
V: TRBV9
D: TRBD2
J: TRBJ2-5
size: once

DNA: TGTGCCAGCAGCAGACAGGAGGGCACAGATACGCAGTATTTT
CDR3: CASSRQEGTDTQYF
V: TRBV5-6
D: .
J: TRBJ2-3
size: .

DNA: TGTGCCAGCAGCCCCGCCGGGACAGCACCTACTAACTATGGCTACACCTTC
CDR3: CASSPAGTAPTNYGYTF
V: TRBV5-6
D: TRBD1
J: TRBJ1-2
size: .

DNA: TGTGCCAGCAGTTCTGGCGGGAGCTATCCGGAGGAGCAGTACTTC
CDR3: CASSSGGSYPEEQYF
V: TRBV6-5
D: TRBD2
J: TRBJ2-7
size: .

DNA: TGTGCCTGGGCAGGGGGAAATAACTATGGCTACACCTTC
CDR3: CAWAGGNNYGYTF
V: TRBV30
D: TRBD1
J: TRBJ1-2
size: .

DNA: TGTGCCAGCAGCTTGGTTGGGCCACGCACGAGCACAGATACGCAGTATTTT
CDR3: CASSLVGPRTSTDTQYF
V: TRBV5-6
D: .
J: TRBJ2-3
size: .

DNA: TGTGCCAGCAGCTTAGCCCTAGCGCGGGGGACCCAGTACTTC
CDR3: CASSLALARGTQYF
V: TRBV7-2
D: .
J: TRBJ2-5
size: .

DNA: TGTGCCAGCAGTTACGACAGCAACTATGGCTACACCTTC
CDR3: CASSYDSNYGYTF
V: TRBV12-3/TRBV12-4
D: .
J: TRBJ1-2
size: .

DNA: TGTGCCAGCAGTTTCCAGGGGGATCAGCCCCAGCATTTT
CDR3: CASSFQGDQPQHF
V: TRBV27
D: TRBD1
J: TRBJ1-5
size: .

DNA: TGTGCCAGCAGCCCACAGGGCTCCTACAATGAGCAGTTCTTC
CDR3: CASSPQGSYNEQFF
V: TRBV7-2
D: .
J: TRBJ2-1
size: .

DNA: TGTGCCAGCTCTTCTAGTCACTACGAGCAGTACTTC
CDR3: CASSSSHYEQYF
V: TRBV25-1
D: .
J: TRBJ2-7
size: .

DNA: TGTGCCAGCAGTCCCCGGGTTCGTTCACCCCTCCACTTT
CDR3: CASSPRVRSPLHF
V: TRBV12-3/TRBV12-4
D: .
J: TRBJ1-6
size: once

DNA: TGTGCCAGCAGTATGGACAGCTGGAACACTGAAGCTTTCTTT
CDR3: CASSMDSWNTEAFF
V: TRBV6-2/TRBV6-3
D: .
J: TRBJ1-1
size: .

DNA: TGTGCCAGCAGCTTGAACACTAACTATGGCTACACCTTC
CDR3: CASSLNTNYGYTF
V: TRBV3-1/TRBV3-2
D: .
J: TRBJ1-2
size: .

DNA: TGTGCCAGCAGATTAATGGGGGGTGAGCAGTTCTTC
CDR3: CASRLMGGEQFF
V: TRBV2
D: .
J: TRBJ2-1
size: .

DNA: TGTGCCAGCAGTTTACAGGGAATGGAGACCCAGTACTTC
CDR3: CASSLQGMETQYF
V: TRBV12-3/TRBV12-4
D: .
J: TRBJ2-5
size: .

DNA: TGTGCCTGGAGCGACGGGACAGGCAATCAGCCCCAGCATTTT
CDR3: CAWSDGTGNQPQHF
V: TRBV30
D: TRBD1
J: TRBJ1-5
size: .

DNA: TGTGCCAGCAGTCGGACAGGGGGACCCGGGGAGCTGTTTTTT
CDR3: CASSRTGGPGELFF
V: TRBV6-5
D: TRBD1
J: TRBJ2-2
size: .

DNA: TGTGCCAGCAGCCCTATGGACAGGGCTACCTATGGCTACACCTTC
CDR3: CASSPMDRATYGYTF
V: TRBV7-2
D: TRBD1
J: TRBJ1-2
size: .

DNA: TGTGCCAGCAGCTTATTCCTCCAGGGAGGGGGCCAAGAGACCCAGTACTTC
CDR3: CASSLFLQGGGQETQYF
V: TRBV7-2
D: .
J: TRBJ2-5
size: .